A single T cell receptor beta chain is shown here with its context. Its antigen is not known. The CDR3 length is 13 residues. Trimming removed 6 bases from V and 5 bases from J; junction bases left unmatched: 7. Per germline, CDR1 MNHEY and CDR2 SVGAGI. The data derive from a study of OX40 agonist ivuxolimab in advanced cancers. Whole-study context: Patients were treated with ivuxolimab, an agonistic anti-OX40 (CD134) antibody. Cohort: approximately 83% men, mean age 60, aged about 23 to 79. Prior checkpoint blockade (anti-PD-1, anti-PD-L1 or anti-CTLA-4) was permitted; 35% to 50% had it.

Overall study findings and caveats: The mean number of expanded clones was higher in CD8+ T cells than in CD4+.

Sequenced by immunoSEQ multiplex PCR; TCRdb stores in-frame clones only, minus some. The profile shows fewer than 85,000 clones, over 90% of them singletons. This chain joins TRBV6-5 and TRBJ2-7, with TRBD1 identical over 7 bases. This specimen was CD4+ or CD8+ T cells sorted from blood, taken in a trial of the OX40 agonist ivuxolimab. This clonotype was obtained from an adult with an advanced solid tumor such as melanoma, head and neck, liver or kidney cancer. The CDR3 reads CASRHDRAHEQYF. CDR3 bases: TGTGCCAGCAGACATGACAGGGCCCACGAGCAGTACTTC.